What follows describes a single TCR beta chain. Its target is unknown. TCRdb reprocessed the RT-PCR reads with MiXCR, giving one entry per CDR3 protein. The sample consists of a few hundred thousand distinct CDR3 sequences, more than 7% of them appearing once. The data are from a study of response to subunit inactivated influenza vaccine. This CDR3 region has 13 residues. The germline V gene has CDR1 GTSNPN and CDR2 SVGIG (reference sequence). The study's findings and limits: Authors suggested that a seasonal influenza vaccination recruits few new T cells each time.

The source of this sequence is a man in his fifties or sixties who received an inactivated influenza vaccine. V is TRBV30 and J is TRBJ2-3; 10 nucleotides match TRBD2. Material: PBMCs from blood, obtained about 24 months after vaccination. CDR3 region: CARQTSGSDTQYF. The CDR3 nucleotides read TGTGCGAGACAGACTAGCGGGTCAGATACGCAGTATTTT.